These 27 T cell receptor beta chains came from one sample sequenced in a study of blood T cell repertoires in COVID-19. Produced via immunoSEQ multiplex PCR; TCRdb's table is partial and in-frame only. The sample has a few hundred thousand clones; around 89% are singletons. The sequenced material came from peripheral blood. These receptors all stem from a woman aged 30 to 39 with COVID-19, enrolled during active disease.

This sequence joins TRBV9 and TRBJ1-2; D not certain. The CDR3 sequence is 16 residues long. Germline loops: CDR1 SGDLS, CDR2 YYNGEE. Trimming took off 0 bases at V and 4 bases at J, with 16 bases between the two ends. The CDR3 is CASSVGWREHGYGYTF. The CDR3 DNA is TGTGCCAGCAGCGTAGGGTGGCGGGAGCACGGCTATGGCTACACCTTC.

This chain connects TRBV7-8 to TRBJ2-7; 10 bases align to TRBD1. The V and J ends lost 3 bases and 6 bases, in that order; junction bases with no gene match: 5. CDR3 size: 14 residues. The germline V gene has CDR1 SGHVS and CDR2 FQNEAQ. DNA for the CDR3: TGTGCCAGCAGCTTCGGGACAGGGGAGGGCGAGCAGTACGTC. Amino acid sequence: CASSFGTGEGEQYV.

The gene calls are TRBV2 and TRBJ2-7; TRBD2 matches 14 bases. The ends lost 6 bases at V and 7 bases at J; junction bases unmatched: 11. CDR1 is SNHLY and CDR2 is FYNNEI in the germline V gene. The CDR3 spans 16 residues. CDR3 region: CASRDPRTSGRREQYV. The CDR3 DNA reads as TGTGCCAGCAGGGATCCCAGGACTAGCGGGAGGAGGGAGCAGTACGTC.

This chain joins TRBV6-2 or TRBV6-3 and TRBJ1-2, with 7 bases aligning to TRBD1. CDR3 length: 14 residues. Unmatched junction bases numbered 7, after V lost 2 bases and J lost 7 bases. CDR1 is MNHEY, CDR2 SVGEGT, per germline. CDR3 sequence reads: CASSYQGDEAGYTF. The CDR3, as DNA: TGTGCCAGCAGTTACCAGGGGGATGAAGCTGGCTACACCTTC.

CDR3 region: CATSAARGAETQYF. The CDR3 coding sequence is TGTGCCACCAGTGCCGCCCGGGGGGCAGAGACCCAGTACTTC. This chain uses TRBV24-1 with TRBJ2-5; possible D gene TRBD2, 7 bases. The V and J ends lost 5 bases and 4 bases respectively, with 13 bases between them. Germline CDR1 and CDR2: KGHDR and SFDVKD. This CDR3 spans 14 amino acids.

This clone came up once. The V gene is TRBV11-1, the J gene TRBJ2-7; tentatively, D is TRBD1 (6 bases). Germline V gene data show CDR1 as SGHAT and CDR2 as FQDESV (reference sequence). V was shortened by 5 bases and J by 2 bases, with 13 bases between the two germline ends. The CDR3 is 14 amino acids. Here the CDR3 DNA reads TGTGCCAGCAGCCCTGACAGGTGGGCCTACGAGCAGTACTTC. Encoded protein: CASSPDRWAYEQYF.

CDR3 coding DNA: TGTGCCAGCAGCCCCTTGGGCTCCTATAATGAAAAACTGTTTTTT. This translates into CASSPLGSYNEKLFF. This chain joins TRBV28 and TRBJ1-4; D not certain. Germline V gene lookup returns CDR1 MDHEN and CDR2 SYDVKM. V was cut by 6 bases and J by 4 bases, with 15 bases left in between. The length of the CDR3 is 15 residues. The variable domain in full, with the rest retrieved from reference TRBV28 and TRBJ1-4, is DVKVTQSSRYLVKRTGEKVFLECVQDMDHENMFWYRQDPGLGLRLIYFSYDVKMKEKGDIPEGYSVSREKKERFSLILESASTNQTSMYLCASSPLGSYNEKLFFGSGTQLSVL.

The chain links TRBV24-1 to TRBJ1-2; D possibly corresponds to TRBD1 (5 bases). With 9 bases removed from V and 4 bases from J, the gap between germline ends came to 17 bases. CDR1 is KGHDR, CDR2 SFDVKD, per germline. CDR3 length: 14 residues. CDR3 in amino acids: CATSRGGGGYGYTF. CDR3 nucleotides: TGTGCCACCTCCCGCGGCGGGGGAGGCTATGGCTACACCTTC.

V usage is TRBV25-1 and J usage is TRBJ2-3, with D maybe TRBD1 (5 bases). The CDR3 is 12 amino acids. V was clipped by 11 bases and J by 5 bases, with 14 bases between them. CDR1 and CDR2 (germline): MGHDK, SYGVNS. CDR3 DNA: TGTGCCTGCGCCAGGGCTGTAGATACGCAGTATTTT. Protein sequence: CACARAVDTQYF.

The chain links TRBV5-1 to TRBJ1-2, with 8 bases matching TRBD1. V lost 4 bases and J lost 5; bases outside the gene matches: 10. CDR1 is SGHRS and CDR2 is YFSETQ in the germline V gene. The CDR3 extends over 15 amino acids. The CDR3 sequence is CASSPPGQEVYGYTF. CDR3 sequence (DNA): TGCGCCAGCAGCCCTCCGGGACAGGAGGTTTATGGCTACACCTTC.

V is TRBV5-1 and J is TRBJ2-7; D might be TRBD1 (5 bases). The CDR3 spans 12 residues. Germline CDR1 is SGHRS and CDR2 is YFSETQ. The ends were cut back, 0 bases at V and 6 bases at J, with 7 bases in the middle. CDR3: CASSLDRTEQYF. For the CDR3, the DNA is TGCGCCAGCAGCTTGGACAGGACCGAGCAGTACTTC.

The chain employs TRBV13 and TRBJ2-7, with 7 nucleotides matching TRBD1. V trimming: 1 base; J trimming: 0 bases; junction bases outside the gene matches: 9. This CDR3 region has 17 residues. The germline CDR1 and CDR2 sequences are PRHDT and FYEKMQ (reference sequence). CDR3 in amino acids: CASSLAWQGESSYEQYF. The DNA of the CDR3 is TGTGCCAGCAGCTTAGCCTGGCAGGGGGAAAGCTCCTACGAGCAGTACTTC.

The rearrangement links TRBV4-3 to TRBJ2-5; 11 bases align to TRBD2. The CDR3 is 18 residues long. CDR1 and CDR2 from the germline V gene are LGHNA and YSLEER. V shed 0 bases and J 0 bases; nucleotides not matched to a gene: 6. The CDR3 region is CASSQDVTSGAYQETQYF. The CDR3 bases are TGCGCCAGCAGCCAAGACGTGACTAGCGGGGCGTACCAAGAGACCCAGTACTTC.

This clone showed up just a few times. The rearrangement links TRBV19 to TRBJ1-2; D may be TRBD1 (5 bases). From germline, CDR1 is LNHDA and CDR2 SQIVND (reference sequence). This CDR3 comprises 14 residues. Deletions cut 9 bases from V and 4 bases from J, with 18 bases between. The CDR3 reads CASVSFQGTYGYTF. CDR3 nucleotide sequence: TGTGCCAGCGTGTCTTTCCAGGGAACCTATGGCTACACCTTC.

The chain uses TRBV18 and TRBJ1-3, with D possibly TRBD1 on 5 matching bases. The germline V and J ends were trimmed by 2 bases and 3 bases, with 11 bases remaining between them. Looked up from germline, CDR1 is KGHSH and CDR2 is LQKENI. The CDR3 is 15 residues long. The CDR3 DNA follows: TGTGCCAGCTCACCAGTTCACCAGGGTGGAAACACCATATATTTT. This gives the protein CASSPVHQGGNTIYF. Looking up the rest from reference TRBV18 and TRBJ1-3 gives the full variable domain: NAGVMQNPRHLVRRRGQEARLRCSPMKGHSHVYWYRQLPEEGLKFMVYLQKENIIDESGMPKERFSAEFPKEGPSILRIQQVVRGDSAAYFCASSPVHQGGNTIYFGEGSWLTVV.

The CDR3 DNA is TGTGCCAGCAGCCCTTACCCGGGCGGGGCTGGAAACACCATATATTTT. Its translation is CASSPYPGGAGNTIYF. The chain employs TRBV7-2 and TRBJ1-3; unclear D gene. Per germline, CDR1 SGHTA and CDR2 FQGNSA. The CDR3 covers 16 residues. V lost 5 bases and J 2 bases, leaving 16 bases between the germline ends.

The rearrangement links TRBV28 to TRBJ2-7; the match to TRBD2 covers 10 bases. CDR3 size: 14 residues. Germline assignment: CDR1 MDHEN and CDR2 SYDVKM. V lost 7 bases and J lost 0; bases outside the gene matches: 3. The CDR3 loop is CASTPSGSSYEQYF. The CDR3 DNA sequence: TGTGCCAGCACCCCTAGCGGGAGCTCCTACGAGCAGTACTTC.

The rearrangement links TRBV4-1 to TRBJ2-1; a weak D match, TRBD2 (6 bases). V was pared by 4 bases and J by 7 bases, with 20 bases between. This CDR3 region has 16 residues. CDR1 is MGHRA, CDR2 YSYEKL, per germline. Here the CDR3 reads CASSLVAVGAANEQFF. CDR3 DNA: TGCGCCAGCAGCCTCGTAGCGGTGGGTGCTGCAAATGAGCAGTTCTTC.

The rearrangement uses TRBV7-9 and TRBJ1-5, with unresolved D. The CDR3 consists of 17 residues. The V and J ends lost 0 bases and 0 bases respectively, with 12 bases between them. Germline V CDR1 and CDR2: SEHNR, FQNEAQ (reference sequence). The CDR3 nucleotides are TGTGCCAGCAGCTTAGCGAAAGAAAGCTATAGCAATCAGCCCCAGCATTTT. This sequence encodes CASSLAKESYSNQPQHF.

The chain recombines TRBV10-3 with TRBJ1-5; 8 nucleotides line up with TRBD1. The CDR3 runs to 15 residues. V lost 3 bases, J lost 1 base, and 2 bases stayed unmatched. In germline, CDR1 is ENHRY, CDR2 SYGVKD. CDR3 region: CAISDQGASNQPQHF. The CDR3 bases are TGTGCCATCAGTGATCAGGGGGCAAGCAATCAGCCCCAGCATTTT.

The chain has TRBV5-1 and TRBJ1-1; TRBD1 might be the D (6 bases). The CDR3 is 14 residues long. CDR1 and CDR2 from the germline V gene are SGHRS and YFSETQ. V shed 0 bases and J shed 4 bases, with 10 bases lying between them. The CDR3 nucleotides are TGCGCCAGCAGCTTGGAGGGGGGGACCACTGAAGCTTTCTTT. The encoded protein is CASSLEGGTTEAFF.

This chain connects TRBV19 to TRBJ1-2; 9 nucleotides match TRBD1. This CDR3 spans 12 amino acids. The ends lost 3 bases at V and 8 bases at J; junction bases unmatched: 1. Germline V gene lookup returns CDR1 LNHDA and CDR2 SQIVND (reference sequence). The CDR3 is CASSITGGGYTF. In DNA form, the CDR3 reads TGTGCCAGTAGTATTACAGGGGGCGGCTACACCTTC.

The CDR3: CASSLEFRWVGDGYTF. In nucleotides, the CDR3 is TGTGCCAGCAGCTTAGAGTTTCGATGGGTCGGGGATGGCTACACCTTC. This chain joins TRBV7-9 and TRBJ1-2; D unclear. The CDR3 is made up of 16 amino acids. V was shortened by 1 base and J by 6 bases, with 18 bases between the two germline ends. Germline lookup yields CDR1 SEHNR and CDR2 FQNEAQ (reference sequence).

The chain combines TRBV15 with TRBJ1-5, with 9 bases identical to TRBD1. The V segment lost 5 bases and the J segment 9 bases; nucleotides outside the gene matches: 8. Germline-derived CDR1 and CDR2 are LNHNV and YYDKDF (reference sequence). The CDR3 covers 14 residues. CDR3 nucleotides: TGTGCCACCAGCTCACACAGGGGGCTCATGCCCCAGCATTTT. It encodes CATSSHRGLMPQHF.

The V call is TRBV6-2 or TRBV6-3, the J call TRBJ1-1; no clear D gene. The V and J ends lost 2 bases and 1 base respectively, with 5 bases between them. The CDR3 runs to 13 residues. Germline V lookup: CDR1 MNHEY, CDR2 SVGEGT. CDR3: CASSYARNTEAFF. CDR3 coding DNA: TGTGCCAGCAGTTACGCGAGGAACACTGAAGCTTTCTTT.

The J gene is TRBJ1-1, the V gene TRBV2, with TRBD1 as a possible D gene (5 bases). Germline V gives CDR1 SNHLY, CDR2 FYNNEI. V lost 3 bases and J lost 4, with 15 bases in between. This CDR3 region has 15 residues. The CDR3: CASSDQGVGRTEAFF. CDR3 bases: TGTGCCAGCAGTGATCAGGGCGTAGGCCGCACTGAAGCTTTCTTT.

The chain recombines TRBV5-1 with TRBJ1-1; tentative D call: TRBD1 (5 bases). Germline-derived CDR1 and CDR2 are SGHRS and YFSETQ. V was shortened by 3 bases and J by 1 base, with 10 bases between the two germline ends. There are 14 residues in the CDR3. CDR3 in amino acids: CASSSDSPNTEAFF. Here the CDR3 DNA reads TGCGCCAGCAGCTCCGACAGTCCGAACACTGAAGCTTTCTTT.